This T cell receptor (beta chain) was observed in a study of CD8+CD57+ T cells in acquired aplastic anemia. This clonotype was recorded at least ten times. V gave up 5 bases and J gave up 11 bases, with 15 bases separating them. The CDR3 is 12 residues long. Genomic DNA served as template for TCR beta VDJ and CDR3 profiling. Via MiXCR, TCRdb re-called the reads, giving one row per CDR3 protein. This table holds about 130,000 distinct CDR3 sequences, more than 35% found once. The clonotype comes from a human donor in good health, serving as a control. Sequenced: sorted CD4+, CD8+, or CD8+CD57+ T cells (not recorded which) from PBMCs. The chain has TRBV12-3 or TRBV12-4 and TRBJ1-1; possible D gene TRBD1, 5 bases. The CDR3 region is CASSAVRWGAFF. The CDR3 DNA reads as TGTGCCAGCAGTGCTGTAAGGTGGGGGGCTTTCTTT.